The rows below give T cell receptor beta chains drawn from one sample of a study of regulatory T cells in long-lasting Graves disease. From the multiplex PCR reads, TCRdb called clonotypes with MiXCR, one entry per CDR3 protein. The table has about 620,000 distinct CDR3 sequences, 15% to 20% seen once; the top ten hold 15% to 20%. The same data also contributed to another study, on T cells in Graves' hyperthyroidism and ophthalmopathy.

The source material was peripheral blood mononuclear cells (PBMCs), sampled at new diagnosis, from a patient treated with antithyroid drugs. These receptors were collected from a woman in her thirties with Graves disease. CDR3s include the opening cysteine and the closing phenylalanine or tryptophan. The D gene is left open where the match is weak. Part of the rows lack a size; the others show once, few, many or a class for expanded clones.

D gene	J gene	V gene	clone size	CDR3 DNA	CDR3 protein
TRBD1	TRBJ2-5	TRBV12-3/TRBV12-4	once	TGTGCCAGCAGACAAGGACAGGGGCCCAAAGAGACCCAGTACTTC	CASRQGQGPKETQYF
.	TRBJ2-5	TRBV18	.	TGTGCCAGCTCATCCGGGTTGGGAGAGGCCCAGTACTTC	CASSSGLGEAQYF
TRBD1	TRBJ1-2	TRBV11-2	once	TGTGCCAGCAGCCCAAGGGGGCGAAGGCAGAGCTATGGCTACACCTTC	CASSPRGRRQSYGYTF
.	TRBJ2-7	TRBV6-2/TRBV6-3	.	TGTGCCAGCAGTTACGACCAGGGTAACGAGCAGTACTTC	CASSYDQGNEQYF
.	TRBJ2-1	TRBV27	few	TGTGCCAGCAGTTTAAGCAGGTACAGAAATGAGCAGTTCTTC	CASSLSRYRNEQFF
.	TRBJ2-3	TRBV6-5	few	TGTGCCAGCAGTTACTCGAGGCACCGACTCAAAAACGCCGATACGCAGTATTTT	CASSYSRHRLKNADTQYF
TRBD1	TRBJ1-1	TRBV19	many	TGTGCCAGTTCGGGACAGGGTTGGGACGGCGCTGAAGCTTTCTTT	CASSGQGWDGAEAFF
.	TRBJ1-2	TRBV7-9	few	TGTGCCAGCAGCCCTATTACTTATGGCTACACCTTC	CASSPITYGYTF
.	TRBJ2-5	TRBV6-1	few	TGTGCCAGCACCACGGGGGAATGGGAGACCCAGTACTTC	CASTTGEWETQYF
TRBD1	TRBJ1-1	TRBV6-2/TRBV6-3	few	TGTGCCAGCAGGGGGACAGGGGCCCCGAACACTGAAGCTTTCTTT	CASRGTGAPNTEAFF
.	TRBJ1-3	TRBV7-6	.	TGTGCCAGCAGCTCGACAGAGGGAAACACCATATATTTT	CASSSTEGNTIYF
.	TRBJ2-7	TRBV11-2	.	TGTGCCAGCAGCTTAGCTCCGGGAGTTGCCAACGAGCAGTACTTC	CASSLAPGVANEQYF
.	TRBJ1-2	TRBV20-1	.	TGCAGTGCTAGCAAGGGGCCCGGGTATGGCTACACCTTC	CSASKGPGYGYTF
TRBD2	TRBJ2-1	TRBV18	.	TGTGCCAGCTCACCGTGGACTAGCGGGAGCACCTACAATGAGCAGTTCTTC	CASSPWTSGSTYNEQFF
.	TRBJ2-1	TRBV3-1	few	TGTGCCAGCAGCCAAGATCCGGGCCCCTCCTACAATGAGCAGTTCTTC	CASSQDPGPSYNEQFF
.	TRBJ1-2	TRBV27	few	TGTGCCAGCAGTCCCCCCGGGACACACTATGGCTACACCTTC	CASSPPGTHYGYTF
TRBD1	TRBJ1-2	TRBV27	many	TGTGCCAGCAAGCTCGCCGGGACAGGGAACTATGGCTACACCTTC	CASKLAGTGNYGYTF
.	TRBJ2-3	TRBV11-2	few	TGTGCCAGCAGCCTCATAACGGGTACGCAGTATTTT	CASSLITGTQYF
TRBD2	TRBJ2-3	TRBV27	.	TGTGCCAGCACCCCAGGGGCTAGCGGGAGTCAGGATACGCAGTATTTT	CASTPGASGSQDTQYF
.	TRBJ2-7	TRBV19	.	TGTGCCAGTAGGTTCCAGGCCATTCCCAACTACGAGCAGTACTTC	CASRFQAIPNYEQYF
TRBD2	TRBJ2-2	TRBV7-3	few	TGTGCCAGCAGCTTATATCGAGCGGGAGGTTCTGGGGAGCTGTTTTTT	CASSLYRAGGSGELFF
.	TRBJ2-1	TRBV9	many	TGTGCCAGCAGCGTAGTGAGTCTCGGTGAGCAGTTCTTC	CASSVVSLGEQFF
.	TRBJ2-5	TRBV7-2	.	TGTGCCAGCAGCTTAGCGAACCAGGCCCAGTACTTC	CASSLANQAQYF
.	TRBJ2-3	TRBV12-3/TRBV12-4	many	TGTGCCAGCAGTTTTGGGGGTGGCGCTGGAACGCAGTATTTT	CASSFGGGAGTQYF
.	TRBJ2-1	TRBV13	many	TGTGCCAGCAGCTTTCCCCTTGCGGATGAGCAGTTCTTC	CASSFPLADEQFF
.	TRBJ1-6	TRBV6-1	many	TGTGCCAGCAGTGAACCCCTCGTTTTCGCCGACAGATTTAATTCACCCCTCCACTTT	CASSEPLVFADRFNSPLHF
TRBD1	TRBJ2-7	TRBV9	.	TGTGCCAGCAGCGTATCGGGACAGCTCTACGAGCAGTACTTC	CASSVSGQLYEQYF
.	TRBJ2-5	TRBV5-5	many	TGTGCCAGCAGACGACCGATCCAAGAGACCCAGTACTTC	CASRRPIQETQYF
TRBD2	TRBJ2-7	TRBV4-1	.	TGCGCCAGCAGCCAAGATTTGGCGGGAGCAGCCTACGAGCAGTACTTC	CASSQDLAGAAYEQYF
TRBD2	TRBJ2-7	TRBV7-9	many	TGTGCCAGCAGCCCTCGAGGGGCGGGAGTCTACGAGCAGTACTTC	CASSPRGAGVYEQYF
.	TRBJ1-2	TRBV28	many	TGTGCCAGCACTCAACAGGTTTTGCACTATGGCTACACCTTC	CASTQQVLHYGYTF
.	TRBJ2-5	TRBV7-9	many	TGTGCCAGCAGCTTAGACCGCGGGACTTTGTGGGAGACCCAGTACTTC	CASSLDRGTLWETQYF